This T cell receptor beta chain is drawn from a study of T cells after yellow fever vaccination. About the study: Preparation used SMART-Seq v4 Ultra Low Input for the low-cell-number fractions.

Study-wide results and limits: Most primary-vaccination clones recurred post-booster (around 95% CD4, 88% CD8).

UMIs and a universal primer site were added when TCR cDNA was made by 5'RACE template switching. Each CDR3 protein is one row after TCRdb ran MiXCR on the 5' RACE reads. The table shows 100,000 to 150,000 distinct CDR3 sequences, with over 8% occurring only once. This clonotype was found many times. Its antigen remains unidentified. Per the germline V gene, CDR1 is LGHNA and CDR2 is YSLEER. The CDR3 extends over 19 amino acids. Trimming took 1 base from V and 8 from J, leaving 27 bases between them. The receptor was derived from a man aged 18 to 29 who received the YFV17D yellow fever vaccine. The chain couples TRBV4-3 to TRBJ2-1; possibly TRBD1 or TRBD2 for D (5 bases each). The specimen comprised CD8+ T cells sorted from PBMCs, sampled on the day of the yellow fever booster vaccination. CDR3 sequence (DNA): TGCGCCAGCAGCCAAGTGGGGGACGGGACCTACGGTGCCCGCGATGAGCAGTTCTTC. As protein: CASSQVGDGTYGARDEQFF.